Below, one T cell receptor (beta chain) is given with its context. The V segment lost 4 bases and the J segment 0 bases; nucleotides outside the gene matches: 5. The germline CDR1 and CDR2 sequences are MNHEY and SMNVEV (reference sequence). This CDR3 region has 16 residues. The record originates from a study of T cell changes during pregnancy in multiple sclerosis. Produced via immunoSEQ multiplex PCR; TCRdb's table is partial and in-frame only. The sample lists 85,000 to 130,000 clones, about 94% seen once, with over 0.8% in the top ten. The chain joins TRBV27 to TRBJ2-3, with TRBD1 matching over 9 bases. This TCR derives from a female donor with multiple sclerosis, enrolled in a pregnancy study. This specimen was peripheral blood, taken before pregnancy. CDR3 amino acids: CASSSIQGASTDTQYF. The CDR3 nucleotides are TGTGCCAGCAGTTCCATACAGGGGGCTAGCACAGATACGCAGTATTTT.